This TCR beta chain was profiled in a study of human T cells and chemical hapten exposure. Study details: Alopecia areata, totalis or universalis affected patients who were mostly female. From small differences in pooled library volume came most of the variation in per-sample TCR yields.

CDR1 is SGHDT, CDR2 YYEEEE, per germline. The CDR3 extends over 16 amino acids. Germline trimming cut 0 bases from V and 3 bases from J; bases unmatched to any gene: 9. TCRdb recomputed calls from the RACE reads with MiXCR, one row per CDR3 protein. The sample contains 60,000 to 80,000 distinct CDR3 sequences, more than 30% of which appear only once. Time point denoted: patch test 1, 2 weeks after DPC sensitization. The sample's treatment: therapeutic diphenylcyclopropenone sensitization with weekly scalp DPC. Whole blood that had not been fractionated was the source of extracted total RNA. The source is a man aged 40-49 years with alopecia areata. Some clones in this sample may be carry-over from other donors' samples. Sequenced material: whole blood, taken in connection with sensitization to the hapten diphenylcyclopropenone (DPC). The chain joins TRBV5-6 to TRBJ2-7; 7 nucleotides agree with TRBD1. CDR3 protein: CASSLAGSGQFYEQYF. The DNA of the CDR3 is TGTGCCAGCAGCTTGGCCGGCTCGGGACAGTTCTACGAGCAGTACTTC.